These 17 T cell receptor beta chains came from one sample sequenced in a study of blood T cell repertoires in COVID-19. Repertoires were generated with immunoSEQ multiplex PCR, while TCRdb's copy carries only in-frame clones and drops some. The table has approximately 300,000 clones, over 75% seen once. The sequenced sample was PBMCs or T cells enriched from blood (not recorded which). Receptor source: a woman under 40 who had recovered from COVID-19.

Written as DNA, the CDR3 is TGTGCCAGCGCGGCTAACTATGGCTACACCTTC. Protein: CASAANYGYTF. This chain links TRBV28 with TRBJ1-2; D is unresolved. V shed 8 bases and J shed 0 bases, with 4 bases lying between them. This CDR3 comprises 11 residues. Germline assignment: CDR1 MDHEN and CDR2 SYDVKM.

The CDR3 DNA sequence: TGTGCCATCAGTGATATAGCGGGGGGGCAAGAGACCCAGTACTTC. Amino acid sequence: CAISDIAGGQETQYF. The V call is TRBV10-3, the J call TRBJ2-5, with 11 bases identical to TRBD2. The germline CDR1 and CDR2 sequences are ENHRY and SYGVKD. This CDR3 is built from 15 residues. Unmatched junction bases numbered 2, after V lost 3 bases and J lost 2 bases.

The chain links TRBV4-1 to TRBJ1-5; D gene unclear. Germline assignment: CDR1 MGHRA and CDR2 YSYEKL. The CDR3 covers 16 residues. V was pared by 1 base and J by 3 bases, with 13 bases between. The DNA of the CDR3 is TGCGCCAGCAGCCAAGTTTTGACTAGGATCAATCAGCCCCAGCATTTT. Residues: CASSQVLTRINQPQHF.

The chain uses TRBV7-3 and TRBJ2-5; TRBD1 is a possible D gene (6 bases). V was shortened by 6 bases and J by 2 bases, with 10 bases between the two germline ends. The germline gives CDR1 SGHTA, CDR2 FQGTGA. This CDR3 region has 13 residues. The chain's CDR3 is CASSRQVQETQYF. For the CDR3, the DNA is TGTGCCAGCAGTCGACAGGTTCAAGAGACCCAGTACTTC.

The CDR3 DNA reads as TGTGCCAGCAGCTTGGGGACTAGCGGGACCTACGAGCAGTACTTC. It codes for CASSLGTSGTYEQYF. The J gene is TRBJ2-7, the V gene TRBV5-4; 12 bases are a match to TRBD2. With 0 bases clipped from V and 2 bases from J, the junction kept 0 bases outside the gene matches. The germline gives CDR1 SGHNT, CDR2 YYREEE (reference sequence). The CDR3 totals 15 residues.

CDR3 DNA: TGTGCCACCAGCAGAGGACAGGAATATTCACCCCTCCACTTT. Translating it yields CATSRGQEYSPLHF. The chain joins TRBV15 to TRBJ1-6; D might be TRBD1 (6 bases). Germline values: CDR1 LNHNV, CDR2 YYDKDF (reference sequence). There are 14 residues in the CDR3. Trimming left V 1 base short and J 8 bases short, with 9 bases between.

The CDR3 sequence: CATSDPDYGDSNQPQHF. CDR3 sequence (DNA): TGTGCCACCAGTGATCCCGACTACGGGGATAGCAATCAGCCCCAGCATTTT. The chain uses TRBV24-1 and TRBJ1-5; no clear D. V was pared by 3 bases and J by 0 bases, with 14 bases between. There are 17 residues in the CDR3. Germline V gene lookup returns CDR1 KGHDR and CDR2 SFDVKD.

This clone appeared a single time. The V and J genes are TRBV10-3 and TRBJ2-7, with a possible D match to TRBD1 (5 bases). V gave up 8 bases and J gave up 3 bases, with 14 bases separating them. Germline CDR1 reads ENHRY; CDR2 reads SYGVKD. The length of the CDR3 is 13 residues. The CDR3 sequence: CAIGRATDYEQYF. CDR3 sequence (DNA): TGTGCCATCGGCAGGGCCACTGACTACGAGCAGTACTTC.

The chain is built from TRBV10-3 and TRBJ1-5; D is unresolved. Trimming left V 0 bases short and J 6 bases short, with 12 bases between. Germline V gene lookup returns CDR1 ENHRY and CDR2 SYGVKD. The CDR3 is 15 amino acids. The CDR3, as DNA: TGTGCCATCAGTGAGTCGTCGCGGGGAAGTCAGCCCCAGCATTTT. Encoded protein: CAISESSRGSQPQHF.

The V call is TRBV4-3, the J call TRBJ1-1; no clear D gene. This CDR3 region has 16 residues. In germline, CDR1 is LGHNA, CDR2 YSLEER. V lost 4 bases and J 3 bases, leaving 18 bases between the germline ends. The CDR3 loop reads CASSREPLARDTEAFF. The CDR3 bases are TGCGCCAGCAGCCGAGAGCCTCTCGCGCGGGACACTGAAGCTTTCTTT.

The gene calls are TRBV5-6 and TRBJ2-7, with a weak D call TRBD1 (5 bases). The germline V and J ends were trimmed by 4 bases and 1 base, with 12 bases remaining between them. The CDR3 length is 14 residues. Germline CDR1 is SGHDT and CDR2 is YYEEEE. CDR3 sequence (DNA): TGTGCCAGCAGCCGCTCAGGGATTTCCTACGAGCAGTACTTC. Translating gives CASSRSGISYEQYF.

This chain uses TRBV10-2 with TRBJ2-5, with 11 bases that match TRBD2. Trimming cost V 10 bases and J 1 base; bases outside gene matches: 5. CDR3 length equals 14 residues. CDR1 WSHSY and CDR2 SAAADI come from the germline V gene. The CDR3 reads CATRGLAGQETQYF. Here the CDR3 DNA reads TGCGCCACCAGAGGACTAGCGGGCCAAGAGACCCAGTACTTC.

This clone was observed a few times. The chain uses TRBV30 and TRBJ1-2, with D hard to call. V was trimmed by 0 bases and J by 8 bases, leaving 13 bases between them. Germline CDR1 GTSNPN, CDR2 SVGIG (reference sequence). This CDR3 is 13 amino acids long. The CDR3 sequence: CAWSVLVGGGYTF. The CDR3 DNA is TGTGCCTGGAGTGTACTTGTTGGCGGAGGCTACACCTTC.

For the CDR3, the DNA is TGTGCCAGCAGTTCAGGACCTATCAGCGGTGGCGAGCAGTACTTC. Amino acid sequence: CASSSGPISGGEQYF. The chain recombines TRBV6-2 or TRBV6-3 with TRBJ2-7; possible D gene TRBD2, 5 bases. V shed 4 bases and J shed 6 bases, with 19 bases lying between them. This CDR3 contains 15 residues. Germline assignment: CDR1 MNHEY and CDR2 SVGEGT.

This rearrangement joins TRBV3-1 (or the pseudogene TRBV3-2) to TRBJ1-6; D remains ambiguous. Trimming cost V 2 bases and J 9 bases, with 8 bases left between them. The CDR3 is made up of 13 amino acids. The V gene's germline CDR1 is LGHDT and CDR2 YNNKEL (reference sequence). Here the CDR3 DNA reads TGTGCCAGCAGCCAAAACAGTGTTTCACCCCTCCACTTT. Translated: CASSQNSVSPLHF.

The CDR3: CASSSRHTDTQYF. The CDR3 DNA reads TGTGCCAGCAGTTCACGACACACAGATACGCAGTATTTT. The chain has TRBV6-5 and TRBJ2-3; the D is unclear. The CDR3 contains 13 residues. The V end lost 4 bases, the J end lost 2 bases, and 7 bases lay between the germline ends. The germline V gene encodes CDR1 MNHEY and CDR2 SVGAGI.

This clone was seen only a few times. The V and J genes are TRBV7-2 and TRBJ2-4; 8 bases align to TRBD1. CDR3 length equals 16 residues. V lost 1 base and J lost 4; bases outside the gene matches: 6. The germline CDR1 and CDR2 sequences are SGHTA and FQGNSA. In DNA, the CDR3 is TGTGCCAGCAGCTTAGTAGGGACAGGAACTAAAAACATTCAGTACTTC. It is translated as CASSLVGTGTKNIQYF.